This T cell receptor beta chain was sequenced for a study of blood T cell repertoires in COVID-19 (dated by TCRdb to about 2020). Broadly, across the study: The collaborator samples originated in the United States, Italy and Spain and spanned the acute and convalescent phases of COVID-19. The material from the prospective study consisted of cDNA or gDNA derived from T cells, B-cell-depleted T cells, or PBMCs. Subjects who had been exposed to COVID-19, were actively infected with it, or had recovered from it provided the deeply sampled blood TCRbeta repertoires that made up the dataset. The repertoires were made available in a free public database intended to serve as a resource for research on the immune response to SARS-CoV-2. The samples were drawn from the first 160 participants of the ongoing ImmuneRACE study and from some 1,300 subjects provided by 6 global collaborators. Sample metadata almost always included a de-identified subject ID, COVID-19 status, age in years and sex. HLA class I and class II types, where available, came from metadata supplied by the sample provider rather than from assay-based typing.

From the cysteine through the phenylalanine, the CDR3 covers 15 amino acids. Only the CDR3 part of the read is kept: 45 bases, read in frame from the first base. Sequences SGHTA (CDR1) and FQGTGA (CDR2) are obtained from the germline V gene. V and J are trimmed by 0 bases and 6 bases, and the gene matches miss 2 bases of the junction. As concerns this clone: No cognate antigen has been identified for it. Base qualities are missing; no much larger clone stands one base away.

Enrolling through a virtual design, the prospective study's participants ranged in age from roughly 18 to 89 years and lived across roughly 23 United States geographic areas. Cohort assignment in the prospective study relied on participant-reported clinical history from a screening survey and a study questionnaire. Exposed participants had been in contact, within 2 weeks of entering the study, with a person who had a PCR-confirmed or clinician-diagnosed case of COVID-19. In the prospective study, mobile phlebotomists collected whole blood, serum and a nasopharyngeal or oropharyngeal swab from each participant. Prospective study participants could optionally give additional blood draws and questionnaires over an approximately 2-month period. Prospective study blood samples were shipped either frozen or at room temperature before DNA extraction. The immunoSEQ Assay, a bias-controlled multiplex PCR, was used to amplify TCRbeta CDR3 regions from genomic DNA. As for the authors' bioinformatics: The number of nucleated cells in each sample was estimated by amplification of reference gene primers within the assay. Sequence reads were collapsed and filtered to measure the absolute abundance of every unique TCRbeta CDR3 rearrangement. For each sample, productive Simpson clonality was calculated as the square root of Simpson's diversity index over productive rearrangements. The source is immuneACCESS, and TCRdb retained only in-frame sequences with V and J called. Part of the clones is not carried over; for the studies checked, unresolved V genes explain less than half of this, and the remainder is unexplained. V and J calls and clone size are as listed in that table; D and trimming were resolved from the DNA. A total of hundreds of thousands of clones appear in this sample, 80% to 90% of them only once. Approximately 4% of the sample is held by the ten biggest clonotypes.

Here is what the overall study found, with its caveats: The quantity of clinical and demographic metadata differed by source and by participant and was supplied without curation.

Here the chain combines TRBV7-3 and TRBJ1-4, with TRBD1 matching 9 junction bases. What was sequenced was PBMCs or T cells enriched from blood (not recorded which). The clonotype was recovered from a woman in her 40s who had been exposed to COVID-19. CDR3 reads: CASSLTGQGYEKLFF. Here is the DNA: TGTGCCAGCAGCTTAACGGGACAGGGTTATGAAAAACTGTTTTTT.